Below are 20 T cell receptor beta chains sequenced from a single sample in a study of T cells in narcolepsy. Clones were read by immunoSEQ multiplex PCR, and TCRdb kept only the in-frame ones, dropping some. The sample comprises under 35,000 clones, 70% to 80% of which are singletons, and 1.1% rests with the top ten. Sequenced material: CD45RA- memory CD4+ T cells from PBMCs. Receptor source: a human donor with narcolepsy.

This chain uses TRBV2 with TRBJ2-3; TRBD2 aligns across 9 bases. CDR1 and CDR2 (germline): SNHLY, FYNNEI. Trimming at V came to 7 bases and at J to 0 bases, leaving 11 bases not matched to a gene. The CDR3 totals 17 residues. The CDR3 sequence is CASISSGRGASTDTQYF. As DNA, the CDR3 is TGTGCCAGCATAAGTAGCGGGAGAGGTGCTAGCACAGATACGCAGTATTTT.

The chain combines TRBV4-1 with TRBJ2-5; 9 bases match TRBD2. The DNA matches TRBJ2-7 better at its end, which makes the J call doubtful. Germline CDR1 and CDR2: MGHRA and YSYEKL. The CDR3 is 15 amino acids. The DNA for the CDR3 is TGCGCCAGCAGCCTCCAATTAGCGGGAGCCTACGAGCAGTACTTC. Its protein product is CASSLQLAGAYEQYF.

The chain is built from TRBV27 and TRBJ1-2; 7 bases are shared with TRBD1. The V segment lost 3 bases and the J segment 2 bases; nucleotides outside the gene matches: 6. Germline V gene sequence: CDR1 MNHEY, CDR2 SMNVEV (reference sequence). The CDR3 covers 15 residues. The chain's CDR3 is CASSFSRGSNYGYTF. For the CDR3, the DNA is TGTGCCAGCAGTTTCTCCAGGGGGTCGAACTATGGCTACACCTTC.

The chain has TRBV19 and TRBJ2-7; the D is unclear. The V and J ends lost 4 bases and 1 base respectively, with 14 bases between them. The germline gives CDR1 LNHDA, CDR2 SQIVND (reference sequence). The CDR3 is made up of 15 amino acids. The CDR3 here is CASSTPRGISYEQYF. CDR3 DNA: TGTGCCAGTAGTACCCCTCGCGGAATTTCCTACGAGCAGTACTTC.

This sequence joins TRBV6-1 and TRBJ2-7; the match to TRBD2 covers 10 bases. V was pared by 6 bases and J by 6 bases, with 11 bases of the junction left unmatched. The germline V gene encodes CDR1 MNHNS and CDR2 SASEGT. The CDR3 consists of 15 residues. The CDR3 here is CASSPLAGGTSEQYF. The DNA of the CDR3 is TGTGCCAGCAGCCCTTTAGCGGGGGGAACCTCCGAGCAGTACTTC.

The V gene is TRBV5-5, the J gene TRBJ2-2; D is unresolved. Germline values: CDR1 SGHKS, CDR2 YYEKEE (reference sequence). This CDR3 spans 15 amino acids. Trimming stripped 3 bases from V and 1 base from J, with 10 bases between. The CDR3 region is CASSSRSGNTGELFF. The DNA of the CDR3 is TGTGCCAGCAGCTCCCGCTCGGGGAACACCGGGGAGCTGTTTTTT. Looking up the rest from reference TRBV5-5 and TRBJ2-2 gives the full variable domain: DAGVTQSPTHLIKTRGQQVTLRCSPISGHKSVSWYQQVLGQGPQFIFQYYEKEERGRGNFPDRFSARQFPNYSSELNVNALLLGDSALYLCASSSRSGNTGELFFGEGSRLTVL.

V gene TRBV5-1 combines with J gene TRBJ2-2; unclear D gene. CDR1 SGHRS and CDR2 YFSETQ come from the germline V gene. V was pared by 5 bases and J by 9 bases, with 23 bases between. The CDR3 length is 16 residues. DNA for the CDR3: TGCGCCAGCAGTTCACCCCATCTTTTGGGTAATCGGGAGCTGTTTTTT. Its translation is CASSSPHLLGNRELFF.

This clone was recorded a few times. The chain couples TRBV10-3 to TRBJ1-1; no clear D gene. CDR3 size: 13 residues. V was cut by 7 bases and J by 2 bases, with 11 bases left in between. CDR1 is ENHRY, CDR2 SYGVKD, per germline. The CDR3 nucleotides read TGTGCCATCACCCAGACCTTTAACACTGAAGCTTTCTTT. Protein product: CAITQTFNTEAFF.

The chain combines TRBV18 with TRBJ2-2; 8 bases match TRBD2. The junction had 6 bases not matched to a gene; V was cut back by 0 bases and J by 6 bases. Per germline, CDR1 KGHSH and CDR2 LQKENI. CDR3 length: 16 amino acids. For the CDR3, the DNA is TGTGCCAGCTCACCACCGATGGGGACTAGAGCCGGGGAGCTGTTTTTT. This gives the protein CASSPPMGTRAGELFF.

The rearrangement links TRBV5-4 to TRBJ1-1, with TRBD1 matching over 11 bases. J was trimmed by 6 bases and V by 3 bases; bases with no gene match: 13. The germline CDR1 and CDR2 sequences are SGHNT and YYREEE (reference sequence). CDR3 length equals 17 residues. The CDR3 loop is CASSSPGQGVSMAEAFF. In DNA, the CDR3 is TGTGCCAGCAGCTCCCCGGGACAGGGGGTGAGCATGGCTGAAGCTTTCTTT.

V gene TRBV4-2 combines with J gene TRBJ1-4; maybe TRBD1 (5 bases). Germline V lookup: CDR1 LGHNA, CDR2 YNFKEQ. This CDR3 has 15 residues. V dropped 1 base and J dropped 6 bases, with 12 bases sitting between them. CDR3 in DNA: TGTGCCAGCAGCCAAGGTGTACAGGCCTATGAAAAACTGTTTTTT. Translated: CASSQGVQAYEKLFF.

V is TRBV7-6 and J is TRBJ2-7, with 8 bases matching TRBD1. Germline V gene sequence: CDR1 SGHVS, CDR2 FNYEAQ. Trimming cost V 4 bases and J 5 bases; bases outside gene matches: 7. The CDR3 is 14 amino acids. The CDR3 reads CASSSDRVTDEQYF. The CDR3 DNA follows: TGTGCCAGCAGCTCGGACAGGGTCACAGACGAGCAGTACTTC.

This sequence joins TRBV11-2 and TRBJ2-2; the D is unclear. Trimming shortened V by 3 bases and J by 3 bases, and 11 bases separated the two germline ends. This CDR3 is built from 15 residues. Germline CDR1 SGHAT, CDR2 FQNNGV. The CDR3: CASSLRWADTGELFF. The CDR3 region has the DNA TGTGCCAGCAGCTTGAGGTGGGCGGACACCGGGGAGCTGTTTTTT.

V gene TRBV5-5 combines with J gene TRBJ2-1; 8 bases match TRBD2. J was trimmed by 4 bases and V by 0 bases; bases with no gene match: 9. CDR3 length: 17 residues. The germline gives CDR1 SGHKS, CDR2 YYEKEE (reference sequence). Here the CDR3 reads CASSLASLAAIYNEQFF. CDR3 bases: TGTGCCAGCAGCTTGGCCTCACTAGCGGCAATATACAATGAGCAGTTCTTC.

This chain joins TRBV6-1 and TRBJ1-3; no definite D call. The CDR3 consists of 15 residues. The V end lost 8 bases, the J end lost 0 bases, and 14 bases lay between the germline ends. Germline loops: CDR1 MNHNS, CDR2 SASEGT. The CDR3, as DNA: TGTGCCAGCGCTATGGACCGCTACTCTGGAAACACCATATATTTT. It encodes CASAMDRYSGNTIYF.

This clone was seen a handful of times. V gene TRBV9 combines with J gene TRBJ1-5; 10 bases are a match to TRBD1. Germline-derived CDR1 and CDR2 are SGDLS and YYNGEE. V trimming: 3 bases; J trimming: 2 bases; junction bases outside the gene matches: 2. The CDR3 is 15 amino acids. The CDR3 bases are TGTGCCAGCAGCGCAGGGACAGGGGGCAATCAGCCCCAGCATTTT. It specifies CASSAGTGGNQPQHF. Full variable domain (outside the CDR3, taken from reference TRBV9 and TRBJ1-5): DSGVTQTPKHLITATGQRVTLRCSPRSGDLSVYWYQQSLDQGLQFLIQYYNGEERAKGNILERFSAQQFPDLHSELNLSSLELGDSALYFCASSAGTGGNQPQHFGDGTRLSIL.

The V gene is TRBV30, the J gene TRBJ2-1, with 8 bases lining up with TRBD2. The CDR3 runs to 15 residues. Unmatched junction bases numbered 6, after V lost 4 bases and J lost 1 base. From germline, CDR1 is GTSNPN and CDR2 SVGIG (reference sequence). The CDR3 is CAWTVSGVSYNEQFF. The CDR3 DNA is TGTGCCTGGACCGTTAGCGGGGTATCCTACAATGAGCAGTTCTTC.

The gene calls are TRBV10-3 and TRBJ1-4; the D gene is possibly TRBD1 (5 bases). The V and J ends lost 3 bases and 2 bases respectively, with 19 bases between them. Germline V lookup: CDR1 ENHRY, CDR2 SYGVKD. The CDR3 runs 18 residues. For the CDR3, the DNA is TGTGCCATCAGTGAATTCACCCGGGACCCAGGGACTAATGAAAAACTGTTTTTT. Its translation: CAISEFTRDPGTNEKLFF.

The gene calls are TRBV6-5 and TRBJ2-7, with D possibly matching TRBD1 (5 bases). From germline, CDR1 is MNHEY and CDR2 SVGAGI. V was shortened by 6 bases and J by 0 bases, with 9 bases between the two germline ends. The CDR3 extends over 13 amino acids. This chain's CDR3 is CASRRTSSYEQYF. CDR3 coding DNA: TGTGCCAGCAGACGGACATCCTCCTACGAGCAGTACTTC.

The chain is built from TRBV5-1 and TRBJ2-7, with unresolved D. The CDR3 loop spans 12 amino acids. Germline V gives CDR1 SGHRS, CDR2 YFSETQ. V was pared by 5 bases and J by 4 bases, with 10 bases between. The CDR3 loop is CASSKGQYEQYF. The CDR3 DNA is TGCGCCAGCAGTAAAGGGCAGTACGAGCAGTACTTC.